This T cell receptor beta chain emerged from a study of post-analysis software for immune sequencing data. Study-wide context: In terms of disease course, relapsing-remitting, secondary progressive and progressive-relapsing multiple sclerosis were included.

V lost 5 bases and J lost 3, with 17 bases in between. The CDR3 length is 15 residues. The germline V gene has CDR1 SEHNR and CDR2 FQNEAQ (reference sequence). Remarks on this clonotype: Antigen specificity is unknown.

Broader study findings: About five TRBV segments, including TRBV5-6, TRBV5-1 and TRBV20-1, were more frequent in patients than controls. Significantly lower normalized Chao1 diversity was seen in multiple sclerosis patients than in controls.

cDNA libraries for TCR beta contained unique molecular identifiers. With about 0.9 to 11 million T cells as the source, a few hundred thousand cDNA molecules resulted. TCRdb re-derived calls from the PCR reads in MiXCR, one entry per CDR3 protein. Here the sample spans about 770,000 distinct CDR3 sequences, 46% being singletons. V and J are TRBV7-9 and TRBJ2-7; tentative D call: TRBD1 (5 bases). This receptor was obtained from a girl between 5 and 17 years old with multiple sclerosis. Sequenced: blood. CDR3 sequence: CASSPGQGGYYEQYF. CDR3 DNA: TGTGCCAGCAGCCCCGGGCAGGGTGGATACTACGAGCAGTACTTC.